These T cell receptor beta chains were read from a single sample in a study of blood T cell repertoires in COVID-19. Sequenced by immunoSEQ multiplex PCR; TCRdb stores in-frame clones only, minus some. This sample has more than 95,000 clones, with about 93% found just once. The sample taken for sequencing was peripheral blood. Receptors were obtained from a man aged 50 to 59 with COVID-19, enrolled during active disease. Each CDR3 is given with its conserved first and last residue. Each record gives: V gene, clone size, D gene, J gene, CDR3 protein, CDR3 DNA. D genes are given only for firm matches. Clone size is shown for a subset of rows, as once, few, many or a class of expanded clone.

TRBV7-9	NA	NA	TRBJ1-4	CASSLGGRDEKLFF	TGTGCCAGCAGCTTAGGGGGGCGCGATGAAAAACTGTTTTTT
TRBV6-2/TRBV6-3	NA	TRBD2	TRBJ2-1	CASSRVPGLAAGAYNEQFF	TGTGCCAGCAGCCGTGTCCCGGGACTAGCGGCCGGGGCCTACAATGAGCAGTTCTTC
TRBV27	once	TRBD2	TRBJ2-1	CASTSSGRTNEQFF	TGTGCCAGCACTTCTAGCGGGAGAACCAATGAGCAGTTCTTC
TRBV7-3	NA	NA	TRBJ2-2	CASSSQGTGELFF	TGTGCCAGCAGCTCCCAGGGGACCGGGGAGCTGTTTTTT
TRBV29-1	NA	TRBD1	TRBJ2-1	CSVERGTGASNEQFF	TGCAGCGTTGAAAGGGGGACAGGGGCCTCCAATGAGCAGTTCTTC
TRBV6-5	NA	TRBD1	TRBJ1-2	CASSGQGGGYTF	TGTGCCAGCAGCGGACAGGGAGGGGGCTACACCTTC
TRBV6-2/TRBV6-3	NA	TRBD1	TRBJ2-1	CASSYHPDRGAYNEQFF	TGTGCCAGCAGTTATCACCCGGACAGGGGGGCCTACAATGAGCAGTTCTTC
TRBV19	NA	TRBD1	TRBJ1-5	CASTPSGGASTNDQPQHF	TGTGCCAGTACCCCATCAGGGGGCGCGTCGACGAACGATCAGCCCCAGCATTTT
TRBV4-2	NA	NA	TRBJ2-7	CASSQDRRGYEQYF	TGTGCCAGCAGCCAAGATAGAAGGGGCTACGAGCAGTACTTC
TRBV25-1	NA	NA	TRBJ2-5	CASSSGMETQYF	TGTGCCAGCAGCTCGGGGATGGAGACCCAGTACTTC
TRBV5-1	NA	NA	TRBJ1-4	CASSLDGQRSEKLFF	TGCGCCAGCAGCTTGGATGGACAACGTAGTGAAAAACTGTTTTTT
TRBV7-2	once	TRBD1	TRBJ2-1	CASSLRGQGSYNEQFF	TGTGCCAGCAGCTTAAGGGGACAGGGGTCCTACAATGAGCAGTTCTTC
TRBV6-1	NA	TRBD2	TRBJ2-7	CASSVRTSGISSYEQYF	TGTGCCAGCAGTGTGAGGACTAGCGGGATTAGCTCCTACGAGCAGTACTTC
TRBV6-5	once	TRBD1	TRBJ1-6	CASGSQGESSPLHF	TGTGCCAGCGGATCACAGGGGGAGTCGTCACCCCTCCACTTT
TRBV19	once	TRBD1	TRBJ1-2	CASRTGQLDYGYTF	TGTGCCAGTAGGACGGGACAGTTAGACTATGGCTACACCTTC
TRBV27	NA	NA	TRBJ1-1	CASSFRGTEAFF	TGTGCCAGCAGTTTCAGGGGCACTGAAGCTTTCTTT
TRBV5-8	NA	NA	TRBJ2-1	CASSSPRLVRDEQFF	TGTGCCAGCAGCTCGCCCAGACTAGTAAGAGATGAGCAGTTCTTC
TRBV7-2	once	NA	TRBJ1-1	CASSLVAGEPEAFF	TGTGCCAGCAGCTTAGTCGCGGGGGAACCTGAAGCTTTCTTT
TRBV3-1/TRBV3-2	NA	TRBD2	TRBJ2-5	CASSRTSGQETQYF	TGTGCCAGCAGCCGGACTAGCGGTCAAGAGACCCAGTACTTC
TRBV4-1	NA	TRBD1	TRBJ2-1	CASSRDGTGVNNEQFF	TGCGCCAGCAGCCGAGACGGGACAGGAGTAAACAATGAGCAGTTCTTC
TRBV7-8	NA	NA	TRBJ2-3	CASSTYRGTDTQYF	TGTGCCAGCAGCACTTACCGGGGCACAGATACGCAGTATTTT
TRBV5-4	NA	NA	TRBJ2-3	CASSARLVRDTQYF	TGTGCCAGCAGCGCGAGACTAGTAAGAGATACGCAGTATTTT
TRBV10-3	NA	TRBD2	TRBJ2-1	CAIMGMTSDEQFF	TGTGCCATCATGGGTATGACTAGCGATGAGCAGTTCTTC
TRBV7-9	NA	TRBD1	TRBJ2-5	CASSTGTGKETQYF	TGTGCCAGCAGTACCGGGACAGGGAAGGAGACCCAGTACTTC
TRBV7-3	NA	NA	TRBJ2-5	CASSRQGLETQYF	TGTGCCAGCAGCCGGCAGGGATTAGAGACCCAGTACTTC
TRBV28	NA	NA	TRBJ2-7	CASSSLARLTYEQYF	TGTGCCAGCAGTTCCCTAGCGAGACTGACCTACGAGCAGTACTTC
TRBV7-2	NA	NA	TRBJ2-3	CASSFYTDTQYF	TGTGCCAGCAGCTTCTACACAGATACGCAGTATTTT
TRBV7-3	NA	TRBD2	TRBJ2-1	CASSLTASGVSYNEQFF	TGTGCCAGCAGCTTAACGGCTAGCGGCGTCTCCTACAATGAGCAGTTCTTC
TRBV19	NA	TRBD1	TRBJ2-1	CASSVDRYNEQFF	TGTGCCAGTAGTGTGGACAGGTACAATGAGCAGTTCTTC
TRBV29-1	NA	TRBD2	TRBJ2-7	CSVVAGGPGYEQYF	TGCAGCGTTGTAGCGGGAGGGCCTGGGTACGAGCAGTACTTC
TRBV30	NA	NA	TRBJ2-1	CAYGSWRALGEQFF	TGTGCTTATGGTAGCTGGAGGGCCCTCGGGGAGCAGTTCTTC
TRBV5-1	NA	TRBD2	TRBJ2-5	CASSPGLAGGPETQYF	TGCGCCAGCAGCCCGGGACTAGCGGGAGGGCCAGAGACCCAGTACTTC
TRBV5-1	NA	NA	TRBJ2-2	CASCWRPNTGELFF	TGCGCCAGTTGTTGGAGACCGAACACCGGGGAGCTGTTTTTT
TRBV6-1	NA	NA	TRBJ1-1	CASSERRAGEAFF	TGTGCCAGCAGTGAAAGGAGGGCGGGTGAAGCTTTCTTT
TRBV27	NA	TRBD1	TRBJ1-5	CASSLPPHGTGKRGNQPQHF	TGTGCCAGCAGTTTGCCCCCTCACGGGACAGGGAAAAGAGGCAATCAGCCCCAGCATTTT